This record looks at one TCR beta chain sequence and its context. For the second PCR, which ran for 7 to 11 cycles, a sample-barcoded 5' primer and a J-beta primer mix were used. MiXCR, run by TCRdb on the 5' RACE reads, gives a single entry per CDR3 protein. The table includes 700,000 to 900,000 distinct CDR3 sequences, around a quarter detected once. These data are taken from a study of blood T cells in healthy people across ages. This sample was also put to use in a study of T cells of mothers and their children.

This clonotype was obtained from a boy between 10 and 17 years old in good health. What was sequenced was blood.

Here the CDR3 DNA reads TGTGCCAGCAGCCAAGGAGGCACGCTACAAGAGACCCAGTACTTC. This sequence encodes CASSQGGTLQETQYF. This chain links TRBV3-1 with TRBJ2-5, with D unresolved. This CDR3 region has 15 residues. Germline loops: CDR1 LGHDT, CDR2 YNNKEL (reference sequence). Trimming stripped 1 base from V and 2 bases from J, with 11 bases between.